A single sample is the source of the 6 T cell receptor beta chains below, sequenced in a study of regulatory T cells in long-lasting Graves disease. Both iRepertoire HTBI primers and Arm-PCR of CDR3 regions were used to build the TCR beta libraries. Via MiXCR, TCRdb re-called the multiplex PCR reads, giving one row per CDR3 protein. The sample comprises approximately 560,000 distinct CDR3 sequences, about 15% of which are singletons, and about 12% rests with the top ten. The time point: newly diagnosed GD, antithyroid drugs for less than 3 months. Following extraction of RNA from PBMCs, that RNA was used to make the TCR library. This same sample was also taken into another study, of T cells in Graves' hyperthyroidism and ophthalmopathy.

Sample: peripheral blood mononuclear cells (PBMCs), taken at new diagnosis, from a patient treated with antithyroid drugs. The receptors stem from a man between 18 and 35 years old with Graves disease.

This clonotype has a handful of counts. This chain connects TRBV19 to TRBJ1-2; D remains ambiguous. Germline V gives CDR1 LNHDA, CDR2 SQIVND (reference sequence). The CDR3 runs 14 residues. The V gene lost 6 bases and the J gene lost 6 bases, with 17 bases spanning the gap. In DNA, the CDR3 is TGTGCCAGTAGCACCCGTGGCAGCCGTAATGGCTACACCTTC. It encodes CASSTRGSRNGYTF.

V and J are TRBV6-1 and TRBJ2-5, with 12 nucleotides matching TRBD1. The germline V gene encodes CDR1 MNHNS and CDR2 SASEGT. CDR3 size: 18 residues. The J segment lost 5 bases and the V segment lost 8 bases, leaving 18 bases of the junction unmatched. CDR3 nucleotide sequence: TGTGCCAGCCACCTCTGGGACAGGGGGCCGGTAAGCCTTGAGACCCAGTACTTC. This translates into CASHLWDRGPVSLETQYF.

This clonotype occurred a few times. The chain uses TRBV20-1 and TRBJ2-5; 11 positions match TRBD2. The trim removed 5 bases at V and 0 bases at J, leaving 2 bases unmatched. The V gene's germline CDR1 is DFQATT and CDR2 SNEGSKA (reference sequence). The CDR3 runs 14 residues. The CDR3 reads CSARLAGYQETQYF. The CDR3 nucleotides read TGCAGTGCTCGACTAGCGGGGTACCAAGAGACCCAGTACTTC.

This clonotype was detected only a few times. J is TRBJ2-7 and V is TRBV29-1, with TRBD2 as a possible D gene (5 bases). Germline V gene lookup returns CDR1 SQVTM and CDR2 ANQGSEA. Trimming took off 4 bases at V and 6 bases at J, with 10 bases between the two ends. The length of the CDR3 is 11 residues. CDR3 protein: CSVGRAGEQYF. CDR3 nucleotides: TGCAGCGTTGGACGGGCGGGCGAGCAGTACTTC.

The rearrangement links TRBV3-1 to TRBJ1-6; D is undetermined. Germline CDR1 reads LGHDT; CDR2 reads YNNKEL (reference sequence). V shed 1 base and J shed 7 bases, with 11 bases lying between them. This CDR3 has 15 residues. The CDR3 spells CASSQGRNINSPLHF. The CDR3 DNA reads TGTGCCAGCAGCCAAGGACGGAACATCAATTCACCCCTCCACTTT.

This clonotype has at least ten counts. The chain joins TRBV7-9 to TRBJ2-1; D unresolved. Germline-derived CDR1 and CDR2 are SEHNR and FQNEAQ (reference sequence). The CDR3 length is 16 residues. Trimming stripped 4 bases from V and 1 base from J, with 14 bases between. CDR3 sequence (DNA): TGTGCCAGCAGCTCCTCGACTGGATATTCCTACAATGAGCAGTTCTTC. Translation gives CASSSSTGYSYNEQFF.